The next 27 T cell receptor beta chains were all read from a single sample in a study. TCRdb itself ran the 5' RACE reads through MiXCR, one entry per CDR3 protein. The sample has approximately 40,000 distinct CDR3 sequences; roughly 30% are singletons. Sequenced material: tumor-infiltrating memory CD4+ T cells sorted from the breast tumor. Sample subset: memory CD4+ T cells, CD4+CD45RO+CD25-. The source of these receptors is a female donor with breast cancer.

This clonotype came up a few times. This rearrangement joins TRBV5-1 to TRBJ2-1; D may be TRBD2 (7 bases). The J call may be incorrect, as the DNA end agrees better with TRBJ2-7. The germline V gene has CDR1 SGHRS and CDR2 YFSETQ. The CDR3 totals 14 residues. CDR3 protein: CASSPPTGGREQYF. CDR3 DNA sequence: TGCGCCAGCAGCCCCCCGACGGGGGGCAGGGAGCAGTACTTC.

The chain employs TRBV9 and TRBJ2-1; no reliable D call. The germline V gene has CDR1 SGDLS and CDR2 YYNGEE. CDR3 length: 13 residues. V was cut by 0 bases and J by 7 bases, with 8 bases left in between. The CDR3 loop reads CASSVVWGNEQFF. The CDR3 DNA follows: TGTGCCAGCAGCGTAGTGTGGGGAAATGAGCAGTTCTTC.

The chain uses TRBV4-3 and TRBJ2-2; D is unresolved. Trimming removed 0 bases from V and 1 base from J, with 9 bases in between. The CDR3 is 16 residues long. Germline lookup yields CDR1 LGHNA and CDR2 YSLEER. The CDR3 DNA is TGCGCCAGCAGCCAAGATTGGAGAGTGAACACCGGGGAGCTGTTTTTT. Its protein is CASSQDWRVNTGELFF.

The chain has TRBV7-2 and TRBJ1-1; 7 nucleotides match TRBD1. With V trimmed by 5 bases and J by 4 bases, 7 bases remained unmatched. CDR1 and CDR2 from the germline V gene are SGHTA and FQGNSA. This CDR3 region has 14 residues. DNA of the CDR3: TGTGCCAGCAGCCAATGGGACAGTCGCACTGAAGCTTTCTTT. Amino acid sequence: CASSQWDSRTEAFF.

This clonotype was recorded a few times. This sequence joins TRBV10-3 and TRBJ2-1, with TRBD2 matching 9 bases. This CDR3 contains 15 residues. Trimming cost V 3 bases and J 9 bases; bases outside gene matches: 9. Germline-derived CDR1 and CDR2 are ENHRY and SYGVKD. As DNA, the CDR3 is TGTGCCATCAGTGATCTGACTAGCGGAGTACTTGAGCAGTTCTTC. Translation gives CAISDLTSGVLEQFF.

In this sample, this clonotype turned up a few times. The rearrangement uses TRBV12-3 or TRBV12-4 and TRBJ2-6, with TRBD1 matching 8 bases. Germline trimming cut 6 bases from V and 3 bases from J; bases unmatched to any gene: 16. CDR3 length: 19 residues. The CDR3 sequence is CASSRFVGTGLGGANVLTF. DNA of the CDR3: TGTGCCAGCAGCCGCTTTGTAGGGACAGGTCTGGGTGGGGCCAACGTCCTGACTTTC.

The V and J genes are TRBV24-1 and TRBJ2-3; a weak D match, TRBD1 (7 bases). Germline V gene sequence: CDR1 KGHDR, CDR2 SFDVKD. Trimming cost V 7 bases and J 4 bases, with 20 bases left between them. The CDR3 has 16 amino acids. This CDR3 is CATRPGQAGISDTQYF. CDR3 DNA: TGTGCCACCAGGCCAGGACAGGCGGGAATCTCAGATACGCAGTATTTT.

The rearrangement links TRBV5-5 to TRBJ2-2; 14 nucleotides agree with TRBD2. V shed 0 bases, J shed 5 bases, and the junction held 0 bases outside the gene matches. Germline CDR1 is SGHKS and CDR2 is YYEKEE (reference sequence). The CDR3 extends over 16 amino acids. The CDR3 region has the DNA TGTGCCAGCAGCTTGGGACTAGCGGGAGGGACCGGGGAGCTGTTTTTT. Encoded protein: CASSLGLAGGTGELFF.

This clonotype was seen a few times. The chain links TRBV20-1 to TRBJ2-7; 7 positions match TRBD1. The junction had 0 bases not matched to a gene; V was cut back by 4 bases and J by 6 bases. CDR3 length: 10 residues. CDR1 and CDR2 from the germline V gene are DFQATT and SNEGSKA (reference sequence). The CDR3 reads CSANRGEQYF. The CDR3 nucleotides read TGCAGTGCTAACAGGGGCGAGCAGTACTTC.

This chain joins TRBV24-1 and TRBJ2-3; TRBD1 might be the D (5 bases). From germline, CDR1 is KGHDR and CDR2 SFDVKD. This CDR3 contains 13 residues. The V and J ends lost 7 bases and 1 base respectively, with 8 bases between them. Here the CDR3 DNA reads TGTGCCACCAGACAGGTGGGCACAGATACGCAGTATTTT. As protein: CATRQVGTDTQYF.

Concerning this clonotype itself: One end of the junction is discordant with germline, which a read error may explain. V gene TRBV6-6 combines with J gene TRBJ2-1; D is perhaps TRBD2 (6 bases). This CDR3 is built from 14 residues. The germline CDR1 and CDR2 sequences are MNHNY and SVGAGI (reference sequence). CDR3 in amino acids: CTSSPGGADNEQFF. The CDR3, as DNA: TGTACCAGCAGTCCGGGCGGGGCCGACAATGAGCAGTTCTTC.

The chain carries TRBV6-5 and TRBJ2-3, with TRBD2 identical over 7 bases. The ends lost 5 bases at V and 6 bases at J; junction bases unmatched: 8. Germline-derived CDR1 and CDR2 are MNHEY and SVGAGI. The CDR3 is made up of 14 amino acids. The DNA for the CDR3 is TGTGCCAGCAGTCGGACTAGTACGGGGGATACGCAGTATTTT. Its translation: CASSRTSTGDTQYF.

There are a few counts of this clonotype. The genes are TRBV12-3 or TRBV12-4 and TRBJ2-2; TRBD2 matches 7 bases. The CDR3 is made up of 14 amino acids. After removal of 8 bases from V and 5 bases from J, the junction contained 8 bases not matched to a gene. The CDR3 region is CASRRGSLTGELFF. CDR3 nucleotides: TGTGCCAGCCGGCGCGGGAGCTTAACCGGGGAGCTGTTTTTT.

This clonotype has only a few counts. CDR3 amino acids: CASSIPKTGGTEAFF. In nucleotides, the CDR3 is TGTGCCAGTAGTATTCCCAAGACAGGGGGAACTGAAGCTTTCTTT. The chain is built from TRBV19 and TRBJ1-1; 9 bases map to TRBD1. V lost 3 bases and J lost 5; bases outside the gene matches: 7. CDR1 is LNHDA and CDR2 is SQIVND in the germline V gene (reference sequence). CDR3 size: 15 residues.

The gene calls are TRBV20-1 and TRBJ2-3; 8 positions agree with TRBD2. Trimming removed 5 bases from V and 0 bases from J; junction bases left unmatched: 10. The CDR3 totals 16 residues. CDR1 DFQATT and CDR2 SNEGSKA come from the germline V gene (reference sequence). CDR3 DNA: TGCAGTGCTGGGGTACCGGGACTAGGCAGCACAGATACGCAGTATTTT. It specifies CSAGVPGLGSTDTQYF.

The chain combines TRBV24-1 with TRBJ2-3, with 10 bases aligning to TRBD2. Germline CDR1 is KGHDR and CDR2 is SFDVKD. This CDR3 has 20 residues. Trimming at V came to 3 bases and at J to 8 bases, leaving 22 bases not matched to a gene. The CDR3 sequence is CATSDPGLAATVNEEATQYF. The CDR3 DNA follows: TGTGCCACCAGTGATCCTGGACTAGCGGCCACAGTGAACGAAGAAGCTACGCAGTATTTT.

V usage is TRBV20-1 and J usage is TRBJ2-3; weak D call: TRBD1 (5 bases). The germline CDR1 and CDR2 sequences are DFQATT and SNEGSKA (reference sequence). The CDR3 has 14 amino acids. V shed 1 base and J shed 1 base, with 9 bases lying between them. The chain's CDR3 is CSARGLGRTDTQYF. CDR3 DNA sequence: TGCAGTGCTAGAGGGCTGGGGCGCACAGATACGCAGTATTTT.

The V call is TRBV6-5, the J call TRBJ2-2; the match to TRBD2 covers 7 bases. V shed 3 bases, J shed 7 bases, and the junction held 8 bases outside the gene matches. Germline CDR1 and CDR2: MNHEY and SVGAGI. This CDR3 contains 15 residues. CDR3 sequence reads: CASSYGTTFDGELFF. The CDR3 nucleotides are TGTGCCAGCAGTTATGGGACTACCTTTGACGGGGAGCTGTTTTTT.

This clonotype was found many times. The chain recombines TRBV6-5 with TRBJ1-1, with TRBD1 identical over 7 bases. The CDR3 length is 15 residues. The trim removed 5 bases at V and 2 bases at J, leaving 8 bases unmatched. Germline V CDR1 and CDR2: MNHEY, SVGAGI. CDR3 sequence: CASSRQGVGNTEAFF. The CDR3 DNA reads TGTGCCAGCAGTAGACAGGGAGTAGGAAACACTGAAGCTTTCTTT.

As to this clonotype: An end of the junction does not agree with germline; a read error may underlie this. V usage is TRBV7-2 and J usage is TRBJ1-2; D not certain. The CDR3 is made up of 15 amino acids. CDR1 and CDR2 from the germline V gene are SGHTA and FQGNSA. The DNA of the CDR3 is TGTGCCGGCAGCTTAGTAGCGGCCGCTAACTATGGCTACACCTTC. It encodes CAGSLVAAANYGYTF.

This clonotype was seen a few times. This sequence joins TRBV12-3 or TRBV12-4 and TRBJ2-3; 9 bases align to TRBD1. CDR3 length: 15 amino acids. V lost 6 bases, J lost 6 bases, and 10 bases stayed unmatched. CDR3 sequence (DNA): TGTGCCAGCAGATCCTTCGGGACAGGGTCCGATACGCAGTATTTT. Its protein product is CASRSFGTGSDTQYF.

This chain connects TRBV3-1 to TRBJ1-1, with 10 positions matching TRBD1. CDR1 and CDR2 (germline): LGHDT, YNNKEL (reference sequence). V gave up 1 base and J gave up 6 bases; unmatched junction bases: 5. This CDR3 spans 15 amino acids. The CDR3 protein is CASSQVGQGVPEAFF. The CDR3 bases are TGTGCCAGCAGCCAAGTCGGACAGGGGGTGCCTGAAGCTTTCTTT.

The V call is TRBV6-5, the J call TRBJ1-1; D gene ambiguous. CDR3 length: 16 residues. V was clipped by 0 bases and J by 3 bases, with 14 bases between them. CDR1 is MNHEY, CDR2 SVGAGI, per germline. Written as DNA, the CDR3 is TGTGCCAGCAGTTACTCGACCGGGGTTGCGGACACTGAAGCTTTCTTT. This sequence encodes CASSYSTGVADTEAFF.

A note on this clonotype: One end of the junction does not line up with germline, which may come from a read error. The rearrangement uses TRBV20-1 and TRBJ2-5; TRBD2 is a possible D gene (5 bases). There are 15 residues in the CDR3. The V gene's germline CDR1 is DFQATT and CDR2 SNEGSKA (reference sequence). In nucleotides, the CDR3 is TGCAGTACTAGGGATAGGCTAAAAGGATTGGAGACCCAGTACTTC. It codes for CSTRDRLKGLETQYF.

The J gene is TRBJ2-2, the V gene TRBV5-1; 9 positions match TRBD1. V dropped 5 bases and J dropped 4; count of bases not matched to a gene: 9. This CDR3 region has 16 residues. Germline CDR1 reads SGHRS; CDR2 reads YFSETQ. DNA for the CDR3: TGCGCCAGCAGGCCTACAGGGGGCGCGACCACCGGGGAGCTGTTTTTT. The encoded protein is CASRPTGGATTGELFF.

The V gene is TRBV7-3, the J gene TRBJ2-1; 9 bases line up with TRBD1. J was trimmed by 6 bases and V by 6 bases; bases with no gene match: 6. The CDR3 covers 14 residues. Germline lookup yields CDR1 SGHTA and CDR2 FQGTGA. The CDR3 DNA reads as TGTGCCAGCAGTCCCGGGACAGGGTCCAATGAGCAGTTCTTC. This translates into CASSPGTGSNEQFF.

The genes are TRBV20-1 and TRBJ2-3; 7 bases align to TRBD1. The CDR3 length is 15 residues. Trimming removed 6 bases from V and 1 base from J; junction bases left unmatched: 10. The germline CDR1 and CDR2 sequences are DFQATT and SNEGSKA (reference sequence). The CDR3 protein is CSAESTGIGTDTQYF. The CDR3 DNA sequence: TGCAGTGCGGAATCGACAGGGATAGGCACAGATACGCAGTATTTT.